Presented here are 31 T cell receptor beta chains from one specimen sequenced in a study of graft-versus-host responses after intestinal transplantation. No antigen has been assigned to these receptors. The protocol was immunoSEQ multiplex PCR, while the TCRdb copy is restricted to in-frame clones and leaves out a portion. The sample comprises about 41,000 clones, 95% of which are singletons, and more than 0.45% rests with the top ten. Specimen: unstimulated CD8+ T cells sorted from spleen or lymph node cells, collected before transplant. All receptors come from a human donor who was the organ donor for an intestinal transplant.

The sample holds one count of this clone. The rearrangement links TRBV5-6 to TRBJ2-1; 11 positions match TRBD1. Germline assignment: CDR1 SGHDT and CDR2 YYEEEE. V was clipped by 0 bases and J by 8 bases; unmatched bases: 4. The length of the CDR3 is 15 residues. CDR3 coding DNA: TGTGCCAGCAGCTTGGGGACAGGGGGCTGGTATGAGCAGTTCTTC. It specifies CASSLGTGGWYEQFF.

The chain combines TRBV7-3 with TRBJ2-3; maybe TRBD2 (7 bases). Deletions cut 4 bases from V and 0 bases from J, with 11 bases between. CDR3 length equals 15 residues. Germline V gene data show CDR1 as SGHTA and CDR2 as FQGTGA. CDR3: CASSYGGLSTDTQYF. The CDR3 coding sequence is TGTGCCAGCAGCTACGGGGGGCTCAGCACAGATACGCAGTATTTT.

The genes are TRBV4-2 and TRBJ2-7, with 10 bases matching TRBD2. From germline, CDR1 is LGHNA and CDR2 YNFKEQ. The CDR3 has 14 amino acids. With V trimmed by 0 bases and J by 4 bases, 0 bases remained unmatched. CDR3 nucleotides: TGTGCCAGCAGCCAAGATAGCGGGGGGTACGAGCAGTACTTC. It translates to CASSQDSGGYEQYF.

The rearrangement links TRBV4-3 to TRBJ1-1; D remains unclear. V was cut by 2 bases and J by 4 bases, with 14 bases left in between. The CDR3 length is 15 residues. CDR1 LGHNA and CDR2 YSLEER come from the germline V gene. The CDR3 region is CASSQRQQEFTEAFF. The DNA of the CDR3 is TGCGCCAGCAGCCAACGCCAGCAGGAATTCACTGAAGCTTTCTTT.

The CDR3 region is CATPRGPSYEQYF. The CDR3 coding sequence is TGCGCCACCCCCAGGGGACCCTCCTACGAGCAGTACTTC. This sequence joins TRBV5-1 and TRBJ2-7, with a weak D call TRBD1 (6 bases). This CDR3 is built from 13 residues. Trimming took off 9 bases at V and 0 bases at J, with 13 bases between the two ends. Germline CDR1 and CDR2: SGHRS and YFSETQ.

This clone was found once. The chain combines TRBV2 with TRBJ1-3, with D perhaps matching TRBD1 (5 bases). The germline gives CDR1 SNHLY, CDR2 FYNNEI. CDR3 length: 16 amino acids. V was cut by 5 bases and J by 0 bases, with 14 bases left in between. The CDR3 region has the DNA TGTGCCAGCAGTATAGACAGATCTCTCTCTGGAAACACCATATATTTT. Amino acid sequence: CASSIDRSLSGNTIYF.

The J gene is TRBJ1-1, the V gene TRBV18; tentatively, D is TRBD1 (5 bases). CDR1 and CDR2 (germline): KGHSH, LQKENI. V gave up 5 bases and J gave up 2 bases, with 6 bases separating them. This CDR3 spans 12 amino acids. The DNA for the CDR3 is TGTGCCAGCTCAGACAGTAACACTGAAGCTTTCTTT. Translation gives CASSDSNTEAFF. Complete variable domain (other parts from reference TRBV18 and TRBJ1-1): NAGVMQNPRHLVRRRGQEARLRCSPMKGHSHVYWYRQLPEEGLKFMVYLQKENIIDESGMPKERFSAEFPKEGPSILRIQQVVRGDSAAYFCASSDSNTEAFFGQGTRLTVV.

The chain's CDR3 is CASSYPYDRGKYYEQYF. The CDR3 coding sequence is TGTGCCAGCAGCTACCCCTATGACAGGGGGAAATACTACGAGCAGTACTTC. The chain has TRBV5-6 and TRBJ2-7; 9 nucleotides agree with TRBD1. The CDR3 contains 17 residues. The ends lost 3 bases at V and 3 bases at J; junction bases unmatched: 13. Per germline, CDR1 SGHDT and CDR2 YYEEEE.

This clone appeared once. V usage is TRBV7-6 and J usage is TRBJ1-6; D call uncertain. V was clipped by 0 bases and J by 8 bases, with 8 bases between them. Germline loops: CDR1 SGHVS, CDR2 FNYEAQ. This CDR3 is 14 amino acids long. CDR3 nucleotides: TGTGCCAGCAGCTTAGCTGGTCTAGATTCACCCCTCCACTTT. This gives the protein CASSLAGLDSPLHF.

The V gene is TRBV2, the J gene TRBJ1-6, with no clear D. The V and J ends lost 10 bases and 0 bases respectively, with 7 bases between them. This CDR3 is 13 amino acids long. Germline V lookup: CDR1 SNHLY, CDR2 FYNNEI. The CDR3 protein is CATISSYNSPLHF. The CDR3 DNA sequence: TGTGCCACAATTAGCTCCTATAATTCACCCCTCCACTTT.

The chain carries TRBV30 and TRBJ2-3, with D perhaps given as TRBD1 or TRBD2 (5 bases each). The CDR3 sequence is 13 residues long. Germline V CDR1 and CDR2: GTSNPN, SVGIG (reference sequence). Trimming shortened V by 8 bases and J by 3 bases, and 15 bases separated the two germline ends. The CDR3 DNA reads TGTGCCGCCCAGGGAGCCTTAACAGATACGCAGTATTTT. It specifies CAAQGALTDTQYF.

This rearrangement joins TRBV6-7 to TRBJ2-1; 7 bases are a match to TRBD2. TRBV6-7 is flagged as an ORF with uncertain function. Trimming at V came to 4 bases and at J to 3 bases, leaving 0 bases not matched to a gene. The CDR3 is 13 residues long. CDR3 bases: TGTGCCAGCAGTTGGACTAGCTACAATGAGCAGTTCTTC. Amino acids: CASSWTSYNEQFF.

V is TRBV27 and J is TRBJ1-6; D is unclear. The germline V gene encodes CDR1 MNHEY and CDR2 SMNVEV (reference sequence). This CDR3 spans 18 amino acids. V lost 1 base and J lost 7, with 20 bases in between. This CDR3 reads CASSLFRPVEVGNSPLHF. The CDR3 nucleotides read TGTGCCAGCAGTTTATTTCGACCCGTTGAAGTGGGAAATTCACCCCTCCACTTT.

The chain is built from TRBV9 and TRBJ2-3; no clear D. This CDR3 region has 14 residues. Germline assignment: CDR1 SGDLS and CDR2 YYNGEE. Between the trimmed V and J ends, which lost 0 bases and 4 bases, there was a span of 9 bases. CDR3 nucleotide sequence: TGTGCCAGCAGCGTAGCCGGTCCGTCAGATACGCAGTATTTT. Translation gives CASSVAGPSDTQYF.

This clone appeared once. CDR3 protein: CASSSPDRGDNTGELFF. The DNA of the CDR3 is TGTGCCAGCAGTTCCCCGGACAGGGGAGACAACACCGGGGAGCTGTTTTTT. The chain employs TRBV27 and TRBJ2-2, with 9 nucleotides matching TRBD1. The trim removed 4 bases at V and 2 bases at J, leaving 8 bases unmatched. CDR3 size: 17 residues. Germline CDR1 and CDR2: MNHEY and SMNVEV (reference sequence).

The chain links TRBV29-1 to TRBJ2-7, with D perhaps TRBD1 (5 bases). Trimming shortened V by 4 bases and J by 0 bases, and 22 bases separated the two germline ends. This CDR3 comprises 17 residues. Germline assignment: CDR1 SQVTM and CDR2 ANQGSEA. The CDR3 here is CSVVVPVATGLSYEQYF. Written as DNA, the CDR3 is TGCAGCGTTGTGGTTCCCGTGGCCACAGGCCTCTCCTACGAGCAGTACTTC.

CDR3 sequence: CSASVRSPLHF. The CDR3 region has the DNA TGCAGTGCTAGCGTACGTTCACCCCTCCACTTT. The chain uses TRBV20-1 and TRBJ1-6; D unclear. V gave up 3 bases and J gave up 9 bases, with 6 bases separating them. Germline V gene lookup returns CDR1 DFQATT and CDR2 SNEGSKA (reference sequence). CDR3 length: 11 amino acids.

The V gene is TRBV30, the J gene TRBJ2-6, with D possibly being TRBD1 (6 bases). Germline V gene data show CDR1 as GTSNPN and CDR2 as SVGIG (reference sequence). The CDR3 totals 16 residues. In DNA, the CDR3 is TGTCCGGGAAAGGGGGATCGGGACACTGGGGCCAACGTCCTGACTTTC. It is translated as CPGKGDRDTGANVLTF. Drawing the rest from reference TRBV30 and TRBJ2-6, the complete variable domain is SQTIHQWPATLVQPVGSPLSLECTVEGTSNPNLYWYRQAAGRGLQLLFYSVGIGQISSEVPQNLSASRPQDRQFILSSKKLLLSDSGFYLCPGKGDRDTGANVLTFGAGSRLTVL.

In its sample, this clone was seen a few times. The rearrangement uses TRBV4-3 and TRBJ2-2; perhaps TRBD2 as D (7 bases). The CDR3 loop spans 17 amino acids. Per the germline V gene, CDR1 is LGHNA and CDR2 is YSLEER. V was trimmed by 4 bases and J by 7 bases, leaving 22 bases between them. The CDR3 protein is CASSPGVGGPVFGELFF. CDR3 sequence (DNA): TGCGCCAGCAGCCCGGGAGTGGGGGGGCCTGTGTTCGGGGAGCTGTTTTTT.

This rearrangement joins TRBV7-9 to TRBJ2-3; 9 bases line up with TRBD2. V dropped 5 bases and J dropped 4; count of bases not matched to a gene: 10. The CDR3 is made up of 16 amino acids. From germline, CDR1 is SEHNR and CDR2 FQNEAQ (reference sequence). The CDR3 DNA follows: TGTGCCAGCAGCGTGACTAGCGGTCGGGCGGCAGATACGCAGTATTTT. It specifies CASSVTSGRAADTQYF. The full variable domain, in which reference TRBV7-9 and TRBJ2-3 provide the parts outside the CDR3, is DTGVSQNPRHKITKRGQNVTFRCDPISEHNRLYWYRQTLGQGPEFLTYFQNEAQLEKSRLLSDRFSAERPKGSFSTLEIQRTEQGDSAMYLCASSVTSGRAADTQYFGPGTRLTVL.

The V and J genes are TRBV7-8 and TRBJ2-7, with 9 bases identical to TRBD1. CDR1 is SGHVS, CDR2 FQNEAQ, per germline. V shed 0 bases and J 5 bases; nucleotides not matched to a gene: 8. CDR3 size: 16 residues. The DNA for the CDR3 is TGTGCCAGCAGCTTAGCGGGGGGACAGGGAGGCGACGAGCAGTACTTC. It is translated as CASSLAGGQGGDEQYF.

The V call is TRBV5-1, the J call TRBJ1-3; 8 bases are shared with TRBD1. Germline V gene lookup returns CDR1 SGHRS and CDR2 YFSETQ. CDR3 length equals 14 residues. J gave up 3 bases and V 5 bases, and 4 bases lay outside the gene matches. CDR3 in DNA: TGCGCCAGCAGTCAGGGGGCCGGTGGAAACACCATATATTTT. Its protein is CASSQGAGGNTIYF. The whole variable domain, remainder taken from reference TRBV5-1 and TRBJ1-3, is KAGVTQTPRYLIKTRGQQVTLSCSPISGHRSVSWYQQTPGQGLQFLFEYFSETQRNKGNFPGRFSGRQFSNSRSEMNVSTLELGDSALYLCASSQGAGGNTIYFGEGSWLTVV.

The chain couples TRBV7-2 to TRBJ2-3; no definite D call. The CDR3 contains 13 residues. The V end was cut by 4 bases, the J end by 5 bases, with 10 bases between. The germline V gene has CDR1 SGHTA and CDR2 FQGNSA. The CDR3 here is CASSSTTGDTQYF. DNA for the CDR3: TGTGCCAGCAGCTCTACGACGGGAGATACGCAGTATTTT.

The V call is TRBV2, the J call TRBJ2-6; unclear D gene. The germline V gene has CDR1 SNHLY and CDR2 FYNNEI. The V end was cut by 3 bases, the J end by 1 base, with 16 bases between. This CDR3 is 18 amino acids long. The CDR3 region has the DNA TGTGCCAGCAGTGACCCCCGCTACACCCCTTCTGGGGCCAACGTCCTGACTTTC. This gives the protein CASSDPRYTPSGANVLTF.

The gene calls are TRBV19 and TRBJ2-5, with no clear D. The germline V and J ends were trimmed by 5 bases and 5 bases, with 12 bases remaining between them. Germline CDR1 reads LNHDA; CDR2 reads SQIVND (reference sequence). The CDR3 is 13 amino acids. For the CDR3, the DNA is TGTGCCAGTAGTGACTGGGTCAAGGAGACCCAGTACTTC. It yields the protein CASSDWVKETQYF.

This clone was counted a few times. The chain employs TRBV4-3 and TRBJ1-2; D call uncertain. The CDR3 contains 16 residues. Germline CDR1 is LGHNA and CDR2 is YSLEER. V dropped 0 bases and J dropped 4 bases, with 15 bases sitting between them. CDR3 DNA: TGCGCCAGCAGCCAAGATTTTGGCAGAGGGTCCTATGGCTACACCTTC. This codes for CASSQDFGRGSYGYTF.

The rearrangement links TRBV29-1 to TRBJ2-2; the D call may be TRBD1 or TRBD2 (6 bases each). V lost 6 bases and J lost 4, with 15 bases in between. Germline V gene data show CDR1 as SQVTM and CDR2 as ANQGSEA. CDR3 length: 14 residues. The chain's CDR3 is CSVHRVGGTGELFF. The CDR3 coding sequence is TGCAGCGTACACAGGGTGGGGGGCACCGGGGAGCTGTTTTTT.

V and J are TRBV7-8 and TRBJ1-2, with 7 bases lining up with TRBD1. This CDR3 spans 16 amino acids. The germline V gene has CDR1 SGHVS and CDR2 FQNEAQ. Trimming removed 4 bases from V and 8 bases from J; junction bases left unmatched: 16. The chain's CDR3 is CASSSTRGQDLRGYTF. The CDR3 DNA follows: TGTGCCAGCAGCTCAACCCGAGGACAGGACCTGAGGGGCTACACCTTC.

The rearrangement uses TRBV9 and TRBJ1-2; D uncertain. This CDR3 region has 13 residues. Looked up from germline, CDR1 is SGDLS and CDR2 is YYNGEE. V lost 0 bases and J 1 base, leaving 4 bases between the germline ends. DNA of the CDR3: TGTGCCAGCAGCGTAGCTGATAACTATGGCTACACCTTC. Residues: CASSVADNYGYTF.

The chain has TRBV4-3 and TRBJ2-7; D may be TRBD1 (6 bases). Germline V gene sequence: CDR1 LGHNA, CDR2 YSLEER. Trimming shortened V by 0 bases and J by 8 bases, and 20 bases separated the two germline ends. CDR3 length equals 16 residues. The CDR3 DNA sequence: TGCGCCAGCAGCCAAGAATCGACAGGCATTCCTACGAAGCAGTACTTC. Translating it yields CASSQESTGIPTKQYF.

V and J are TRBV7-9 and TRBJ2-7; D not certain. V was shortened by 2 bases and J by 1 base, with 0 bases between the two germline ends. In germline, CDR1 is SEHNR, CDR2 FQNEAQ (reference sequence). This CDR3 has 11 amino acids. CDR3 DNA sequence: TGTGCCAGCAGCTTATCCTACGAGCAGTACTTC. Translation gives CASSLSYEQYF.